This T cell receptor beta chain was identified in a study of naive and memory T cell subsets. Study-wide points: Over 90% of naive TCR sequences appeared only once, unlike memory subsets.

Note on this clonotype: Its specificity is unknown.

Overnight CMV lysate stimulation of fresh PBMCs defined donor CMV status by CD4+ IFNgamma. The CDR3 sequence is 15 residues long. Germline V CDR1 and CDR2: SGHRS, YFSETQ. The ends were cut back, 1 base at V and 0 bases at J, with 8 bases in the middle. An equimolar mix of two oligonucleotides served as the beta constant-region primer for TRBC1 and TRBC2. The ligated cDNA underwent four PCR rounds using SP2 and nested alpha and beta constant-region primers. An oligonucleotide with the SP2 primer and a 12-nucleotide UMI was ligated to the cDNA 3' end. TCRdb recomputed calls from the UMI-ligation and nested PCR reads with MiXCR, one row per CDR3 protein. The sample lists 80,000 to 95,000 distinct CDR3 sequences, 8% to 9.5% occurring once.

Sequenced input: naive CD8+ T cells from blood. This rearrangement joins TRBV5-1 to TRBJ1-5; D gene unclear. The TCR comes from a human donor in good health. This chain's CDR3 is CASSLTGNSNQPQHF. CDR3 nucleotides: TGCGCCAGCAGCTTGACCGGCAATAGCAATCAGCCCCAGCATTTT.